This TCR beta chain is drawn from a study of cytomegalovirus exposure and HLA in healthy donors. PCR employed 60 Vbeta and 13 Jbeta primers. The table came from immunoSEQ multiplex PCR; TCRdb's copy has only in-frame clones and leaves some out. This repertoire shows some 200,000 clones, around 77% found once; its top ten account for 2.5% to 3.5%. V was shortened by 0 bases and J by 5 bases, with 10 bases between the two germline ends. The germline V gene encodes CDR1 SGHVS and CDR2 FQNEAQ. This CDR3 comprises 14 residues. The specimen was PBMCs. The rearrangement links TRBV7-8 to TRBJ1-2; D ambiguous. This clonotype originated in a young woman in good health and CMV-seronegative. The CDR3 is CASSLARVSYGYTF. DNA of the CDR3: TGTGCCAGCAGCTTAGCTCGTGTGTCGTATGGCTACACCTTC. The whole variable domain, remainder taken from reference TRBV7-8 and TRBJ1-2, is GAGVSQSPRYKVAKRGQDVALRCDPISGHVSLFWYQQALGQGPEFLTYFQNEAQLDKSGLPSDRFFAERPEGSVSTLKIQRTQQEDSAVYLCASSLARVSYGYTFGSGTRLTVV.